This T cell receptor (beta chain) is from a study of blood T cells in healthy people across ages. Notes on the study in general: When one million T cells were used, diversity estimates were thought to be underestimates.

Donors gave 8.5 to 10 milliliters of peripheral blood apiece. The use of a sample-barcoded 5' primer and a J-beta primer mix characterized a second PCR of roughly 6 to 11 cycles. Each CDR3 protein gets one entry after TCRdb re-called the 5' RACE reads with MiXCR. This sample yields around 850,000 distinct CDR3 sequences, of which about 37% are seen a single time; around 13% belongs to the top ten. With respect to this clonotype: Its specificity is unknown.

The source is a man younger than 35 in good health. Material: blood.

The CDR3 DNA is TGCAGTGCTCCCGGGACAGGGGGCTATCAGCCCCAGCATTTT. As protein: CSAPGTGGYQPQHF. J is TRBJ1-5 and V is TRBV20-1; 12 bases line up with TRBD1. The CDR3 loop spans 14 amino acids. V was clipped by 5 bases and J by 5 bases; unmatched bases: 4. Looked up from germline, CDR1 is DFQATT and CDR2 is SNEGSKA (reference sequence).